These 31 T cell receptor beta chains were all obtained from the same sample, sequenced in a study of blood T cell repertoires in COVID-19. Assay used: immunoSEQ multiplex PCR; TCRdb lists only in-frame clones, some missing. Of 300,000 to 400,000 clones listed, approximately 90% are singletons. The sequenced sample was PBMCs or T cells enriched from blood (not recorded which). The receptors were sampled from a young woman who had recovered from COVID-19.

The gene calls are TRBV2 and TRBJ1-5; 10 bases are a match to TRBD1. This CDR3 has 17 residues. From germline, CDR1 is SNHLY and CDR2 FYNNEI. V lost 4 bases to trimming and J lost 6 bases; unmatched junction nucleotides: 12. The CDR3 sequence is CASSGRDRGPLGQPQHF. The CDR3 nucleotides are TGTGCCAGCAGTGGCCGGGACAGGGGACCCCTAGGTCAGCCCCAGCATTTT.

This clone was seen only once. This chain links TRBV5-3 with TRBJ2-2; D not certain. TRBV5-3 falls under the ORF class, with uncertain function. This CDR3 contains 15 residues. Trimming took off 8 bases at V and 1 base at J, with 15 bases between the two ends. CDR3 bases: TGTGCCAGGAACCGCGTTTGTGTGAACACCGGGGAGCTGTTTTTT. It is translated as CARNRVCVNTGELFF.

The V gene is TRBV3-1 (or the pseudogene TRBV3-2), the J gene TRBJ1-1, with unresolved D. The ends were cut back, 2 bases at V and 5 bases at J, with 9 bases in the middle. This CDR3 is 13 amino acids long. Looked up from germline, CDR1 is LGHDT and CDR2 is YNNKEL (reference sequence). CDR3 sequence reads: CASSQLRETEAFF. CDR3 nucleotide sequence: TGTGCCAGCAGCCAACTAAGGGAGACTGAAGCTTTCTTT.

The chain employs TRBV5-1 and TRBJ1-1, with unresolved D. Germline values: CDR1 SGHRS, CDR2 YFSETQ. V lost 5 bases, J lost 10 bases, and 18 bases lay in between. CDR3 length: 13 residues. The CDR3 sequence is CASRSKPPTPAFF. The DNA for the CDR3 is TGCGCCAGCAGGTCGAAGCCCCCTACGCCAGCTTTCTTT.

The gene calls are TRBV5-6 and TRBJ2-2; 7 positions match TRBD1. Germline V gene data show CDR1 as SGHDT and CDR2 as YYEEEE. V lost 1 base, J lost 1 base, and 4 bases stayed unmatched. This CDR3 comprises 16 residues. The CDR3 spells CASSLPRGWNTGELFF. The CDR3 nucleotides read TGTGCCAGCAGCTTGCCCAGGGGGTGGAACACCGGGGAGCTGTTTTTT.

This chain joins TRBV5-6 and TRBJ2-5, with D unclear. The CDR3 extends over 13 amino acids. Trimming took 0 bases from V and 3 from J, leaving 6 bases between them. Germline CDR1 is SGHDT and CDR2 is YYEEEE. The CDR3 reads CASSLARKETQYF. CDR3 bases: TGTGCCAGCAGCTTGGCTAGGAAAGAGACCCAGTACTTC.

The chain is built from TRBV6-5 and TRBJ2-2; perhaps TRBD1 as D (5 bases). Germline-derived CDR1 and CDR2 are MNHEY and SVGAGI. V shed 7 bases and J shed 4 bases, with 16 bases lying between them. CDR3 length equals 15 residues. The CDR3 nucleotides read TGTGCCAGCACCCAATCCAGGGTCGGCACCGGGGAGCTGTTTTTT. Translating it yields CASTQSRVGTGELFF.

The CDR3 coding sequence is TGCGCCAGCAGCCGCGGGGTCGCCGGGGAGCTGTTTTTT. Its protein product is CASSRGVAGELFF. The chain employs TRBV4-1 and TRBJ2-2; a weak D match, TRBD2 (6 bases). The CDR3 covers 13 residues. V was pared by 4 bases and J by 6 bases, with 9 bases between. Germline CDR1 reads MGHRA; CDR2 reads YSYEKL.

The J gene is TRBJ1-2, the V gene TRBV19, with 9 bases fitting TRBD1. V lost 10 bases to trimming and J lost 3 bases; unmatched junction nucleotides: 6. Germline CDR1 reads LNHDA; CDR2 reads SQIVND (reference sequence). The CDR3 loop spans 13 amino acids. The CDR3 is CATPGTGHYGYTF. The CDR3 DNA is TGTGCCACCCCGGGGACAGGGCACTATGGCTACACCTTC.

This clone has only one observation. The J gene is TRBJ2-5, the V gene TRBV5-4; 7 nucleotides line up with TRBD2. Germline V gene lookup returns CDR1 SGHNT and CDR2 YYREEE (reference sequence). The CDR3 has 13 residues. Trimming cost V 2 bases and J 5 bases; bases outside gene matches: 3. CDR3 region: CASSLAGMETQYF. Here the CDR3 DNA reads TGTGCCAGCAGCTTAGCGGGGATGGAGACCCAGTACTTC.

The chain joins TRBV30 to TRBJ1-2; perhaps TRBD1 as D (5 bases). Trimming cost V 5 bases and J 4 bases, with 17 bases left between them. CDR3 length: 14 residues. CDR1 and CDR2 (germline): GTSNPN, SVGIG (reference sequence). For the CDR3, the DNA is TGTGCCTGGGGCGTTGGGGGGAAGAGCTATGGCTACACCTTC. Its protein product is CAWGVGGKSYGYTF.

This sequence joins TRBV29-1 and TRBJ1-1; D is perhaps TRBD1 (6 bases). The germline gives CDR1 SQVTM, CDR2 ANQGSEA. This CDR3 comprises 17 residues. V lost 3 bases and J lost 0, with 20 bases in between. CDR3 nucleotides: TGCAGCGTTGAGGGCCAGGTCGGAAGGGGGATGAACACTGAAGCTTTCTTT. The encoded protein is CSVEGQVGRGMNTEAFF.

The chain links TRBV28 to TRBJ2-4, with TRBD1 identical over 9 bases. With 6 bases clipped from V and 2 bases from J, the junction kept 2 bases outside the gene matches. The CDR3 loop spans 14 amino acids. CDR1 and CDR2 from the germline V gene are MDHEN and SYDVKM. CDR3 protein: CASSGTGPKNIQYF. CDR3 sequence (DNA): TGTGCCAGCAGCGGGACAGGGCCCAAAAACATTCAGTACTTC.

CDR3 in DNA: TGTGCCAGCAGTCGGACTAGTACCCTCCAAGAGACCCAGTACTTC. Protein sequence: CASSRTSTLQETQYF. V usage is TRBV2 and J usage is TRBJ2-5; 7 nucleotides line up with TRBD2. The CDR3 covers 15 residues. Trimming at V came to 5 bases and at J to 1 base, leaving 7 bases not matched to a gene. Germline V CDR1 and CDR2: SNHLY, FYNNEI.

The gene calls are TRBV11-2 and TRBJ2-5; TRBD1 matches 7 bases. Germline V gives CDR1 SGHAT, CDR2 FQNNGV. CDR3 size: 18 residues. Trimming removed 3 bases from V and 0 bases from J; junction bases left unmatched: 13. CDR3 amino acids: CASSFSETGIKYQETQYF. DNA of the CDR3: TGTGCCAGCAGCTTTTCGGAGACAGGGATAAAGTACCAAGAGACCCAGTACTTC.

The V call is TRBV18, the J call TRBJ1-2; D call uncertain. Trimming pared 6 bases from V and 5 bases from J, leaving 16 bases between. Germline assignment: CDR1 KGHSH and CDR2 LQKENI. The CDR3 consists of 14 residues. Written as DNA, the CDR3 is TGTGCCAGCTCCCTGGAAAGGGCGGGGTATGGCTACACCTTC. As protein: CASSLERAGYGYTF.

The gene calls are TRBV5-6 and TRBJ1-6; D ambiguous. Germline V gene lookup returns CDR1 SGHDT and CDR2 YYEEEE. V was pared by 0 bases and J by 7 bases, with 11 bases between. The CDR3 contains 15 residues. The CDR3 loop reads CASSLVGRPNSPLHF. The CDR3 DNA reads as TGTGCCAGCAGCTTGGTCGGGAGACCGAATTCACCCCTCCACTTT.

The CDR3 region has the DNA TGCAGCGTTACCTCGGTGGGCGGCTACACCTTC. Encoded protein: CSVTSVGGYTF. The chain employs TRBV29-1 and TRBJ1-2; D ambiguous. The CDR3 loop spans 11 amino acids. Germline V gene lookup returns CDR1 SQVTM and CDR2 ANQGSEA. The ends were cut back, 5 bases at V and 8 bases at J, with 12 bases in the middle.

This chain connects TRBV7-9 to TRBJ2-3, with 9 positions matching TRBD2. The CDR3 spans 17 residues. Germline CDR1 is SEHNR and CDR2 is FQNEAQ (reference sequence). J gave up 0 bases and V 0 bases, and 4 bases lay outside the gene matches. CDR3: CASSLARLAASTDTQYF. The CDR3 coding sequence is TGTGCCAGCAGCTTAGCGCGACTAGCGGCTAGCACAGATACGCAGTATTTT.

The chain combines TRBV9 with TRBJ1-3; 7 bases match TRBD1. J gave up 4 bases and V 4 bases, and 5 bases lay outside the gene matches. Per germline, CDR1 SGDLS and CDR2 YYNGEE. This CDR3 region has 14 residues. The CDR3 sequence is CASSKTGIGNTIYF. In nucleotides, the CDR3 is TGTGCCAGCAGCAAGACAGGGATCGGAAACACCATATATTTT.

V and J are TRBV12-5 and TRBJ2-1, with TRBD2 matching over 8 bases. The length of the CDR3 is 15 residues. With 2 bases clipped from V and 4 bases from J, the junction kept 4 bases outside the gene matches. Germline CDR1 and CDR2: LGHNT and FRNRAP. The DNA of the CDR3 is TGTGCTAGTGGTTTGCCGGGACTAGGTTACAATGAGCAGTTCTTC. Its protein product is CASGLPGLGYNEQFF.

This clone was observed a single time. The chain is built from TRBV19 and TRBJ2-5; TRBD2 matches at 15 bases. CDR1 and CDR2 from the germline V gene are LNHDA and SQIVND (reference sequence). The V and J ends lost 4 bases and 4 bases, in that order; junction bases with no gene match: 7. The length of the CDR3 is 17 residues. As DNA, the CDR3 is TGTGCCAGTAGTACTTGGACTAGCGGGGGGGATCGAGAGACCCAGTACTTC. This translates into CASSTWTSGGDRETQYF.

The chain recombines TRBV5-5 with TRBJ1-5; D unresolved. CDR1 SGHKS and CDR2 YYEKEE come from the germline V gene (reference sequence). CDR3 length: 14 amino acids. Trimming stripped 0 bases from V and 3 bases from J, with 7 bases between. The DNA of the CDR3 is TGTGCCAGCAGCTTGGACGGTTTCAATCAGCCCCAGCATTTT. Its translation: CASSLDGFNQPQHF.

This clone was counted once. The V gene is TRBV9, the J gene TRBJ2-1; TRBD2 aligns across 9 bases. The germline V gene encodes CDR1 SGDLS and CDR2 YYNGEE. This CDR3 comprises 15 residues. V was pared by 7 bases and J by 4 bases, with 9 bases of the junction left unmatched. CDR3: CASGGAGGPYNEQFF. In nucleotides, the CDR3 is TGTGCCAGCGGGGGAGCGGGGGGCCCTTACAATGAGCAGTTCTTC.

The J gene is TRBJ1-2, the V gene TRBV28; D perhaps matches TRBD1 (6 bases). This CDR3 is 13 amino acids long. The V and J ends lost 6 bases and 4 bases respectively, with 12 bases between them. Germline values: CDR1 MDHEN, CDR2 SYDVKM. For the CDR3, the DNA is TGTGCCAGCAGGGCAGGGGATATCTATGGCTACACCTTC. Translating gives CASRAGDIYGYTF.

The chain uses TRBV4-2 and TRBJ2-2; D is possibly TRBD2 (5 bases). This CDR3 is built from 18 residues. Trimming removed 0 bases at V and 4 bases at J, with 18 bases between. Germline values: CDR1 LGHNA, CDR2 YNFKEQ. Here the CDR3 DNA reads TGTGCCAGCAGCCAAGAAGCATTCGGCTCCGGAGGCACCGGGGAGCTGTTTTTT. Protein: CASSQEAFGSGGTGELFF.

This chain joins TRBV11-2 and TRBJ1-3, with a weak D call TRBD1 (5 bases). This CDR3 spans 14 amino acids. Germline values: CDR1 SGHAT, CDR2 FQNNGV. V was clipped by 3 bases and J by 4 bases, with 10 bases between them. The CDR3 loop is CASSFSGGGNTIYF. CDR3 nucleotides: TGTGCCAGCAGCTTTTCGGGGGGAGGAAACACCATATATTTT. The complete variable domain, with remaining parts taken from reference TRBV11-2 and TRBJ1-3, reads EAGVAQSPRYKIIEKRQSVAFWCNPISGHATLYWYQQILGQGPKLLIQFQNNGVVDDSQLPKDRFSAERLKGVDSTLKIQPAKLEDSAVYLCASSFSGGGNTIYFGEGSWLTVV.

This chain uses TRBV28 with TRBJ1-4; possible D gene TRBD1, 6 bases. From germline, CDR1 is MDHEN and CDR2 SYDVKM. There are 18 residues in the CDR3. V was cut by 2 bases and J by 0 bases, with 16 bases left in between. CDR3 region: CASSLPDRLITTNEKLFF. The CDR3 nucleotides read TGTGCCAGCAGTTTACCCGACAGGCTTATAACAACTAATGAAAAACTGTTTTTT.

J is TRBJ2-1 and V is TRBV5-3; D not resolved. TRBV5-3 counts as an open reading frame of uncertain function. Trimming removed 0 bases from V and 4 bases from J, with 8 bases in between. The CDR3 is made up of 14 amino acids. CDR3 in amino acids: CARSLGRHYNEQFF. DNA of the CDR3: TGTGCCAGAAGCTTGGGCAGGCATTACAATGAGCAGTTCTTC.

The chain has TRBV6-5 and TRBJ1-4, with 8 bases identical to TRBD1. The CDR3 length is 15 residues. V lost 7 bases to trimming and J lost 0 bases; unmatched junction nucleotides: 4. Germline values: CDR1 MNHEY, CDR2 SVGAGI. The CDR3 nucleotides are TGTGCCAGCAACGGACAGGGAACAACTAATGAAAAACTGTTTTTT. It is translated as CASNGQGTTNEKLFF.

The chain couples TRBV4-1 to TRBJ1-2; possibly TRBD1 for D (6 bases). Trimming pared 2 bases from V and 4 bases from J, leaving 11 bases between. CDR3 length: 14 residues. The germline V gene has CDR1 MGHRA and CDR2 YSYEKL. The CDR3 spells CASSQHTGPYGYTF. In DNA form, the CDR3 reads TGCGCCAGCAGCCAACACACAGGGCCCTATGGCTACACCTTC.